A single sample is the source of the 22 T cell receptor beta chains below, sequenced in a study of blood T cell repertoires in COVID-19. Here immunoSEQ multiplex PCR was the method, and the copy in TCRdb shows in-frame clones only, minus some. The table lists some 290,000 clones, nearly 90% of them singletons. Input material: PBMCs or T cells enriched from blood (not recorded which). Source of these receptors: a woman in her thirties who had recovered from COVID-19.

The V gene is TRBV25-1, the J gene TRBJ1-2, with D uncertain. CDR1 is MGHDK and CDR2 is SYGVNS in the germline V gene. The CDR3 extends over 12 amino acids. V lost 0 bases and J lost 13, with 12 bases in between. DNA for the CDR3: TGTGCCAGCAGTGAATATGAGTGGGCGCTCACCTTC. Translation: CASSEYEWALTF.

This clone was picked up one time. This chain joins TRBV6-5 and TRBJ2-4; TRBD1 matches 7 bases. Germline trimming cut 7 bases from V and 1 base from J; bases unmatched to any gene: 4. CDR1 and CDR2 (germline): MNHEY, SVGAGI. The CDR3 runs 14 residues. CDR3 DNA sequence: TGTGCCAGCAAACAGGGGCTCGCCAAAAACATTCAGTACTTC. This encodes CASKQGLAKNIQYF.

V gene TRBV5-8 combines with J gene TRBJ1-2; a possible D gene is TRBD1 (5 bases). The CDR3 is made up of 18 amino acids. Germline CDR1 SGHTS, CDR2 YDEGEE. V lost 4 bases and J lost 0, with 22 bases in between. The CDR3 DNA sequence: TGTGCCAGCAGCCCTCAGGGTACAGTCATCACTTCTAACTATGGCTACACCTTC. This gives the protein CASSPQGTVITSNYGYTF.

V is TRBV18 and J is TRBJ1-1, with D possibly matching TRBD1 (5 bases). The V gene lost 3 bases and the J gene lost 5 bases, with 13 bases spanning the gap. The V gene's germline CDR1 is KGHSH and CDR2 LQKENI. CDR3 length: 14 residues. CDR3 in amino acids: CASSPGPGETEAFF. CDR3 DNA: TGTGCCAGCTCACCGGGCCCGGGGGAGACTGAAGCTTTCTTT.

This clone was observed a single time. The V call is TRBV6-1, the J call TRBJ2-5, with a tentative D call TRBD2 (5 bases). Germline lookup yields CDR1 MNHNS and CDR2 SASEGT. V gave up 3 bases and J gave up 5 bases, with 16 bases separating them. This CDR3 has 15 residues. For the CDR3, the DNA is TGTGCCAGCAGTGAGGGCAGGTGGAGGCGGGAGACCCAGTACTTC. Translation gives CASSEGRWRRETQYF.

In DNA form, the CDR3 reads TGTGCCAGCAGCCAAGGGCAGGACAGGCCGCAGTACTTC. Translating gives CASSQGQDRPQYF. The chain is built from TRBV4-2 and TRBJ2-7; TRBD1 agrees at 7 bases. The CDR3 sequence is 13 residues long. The V segment lost 1 base and the J segment 9 bases; nucleotides outside the gene matches: 6. The V gene's germline CDR1 is LGHNA and CDR2 YNFKEQ.

The gene calls are TRBV27 and TRBJ2-1; 8 nucleotides line up with TRBD1. Germline trimming cut 6 bases from V and 3 bases from J; bases unmatched to any gene: 16. Germline V gives CDR1 MNHEY, CDR2 SMNVEV (reference sequence). The CDR3 spans 18 residues. Written as DNA, the CDR3 is TGTGCCAGCAGACAATTATCAACTACAGGGGGAGGCTACAATGAGCAGTTCTTC. Translating it yields CASRQLSTTGGGYNEQFF.

The chain is built from TRBV4-1 and TRBJ2-1; 8 bases line up with TRBD2. CDR1 and CDR2 from the germline V gene are MGHRA and YSYEKL. The V and J ends lost 2 bases and 4 bases, in that order; junction bases with no gene match: 19. The CDR3 runs to 20 residues. The CDR3 nucleotides are TGCGCCAGCAGCCAACGGGAGGGCAGCCAATCCAGCACGAGGTACAATGAGCAGTTCTTC. Amino acid sequence: CASSQREGSQSSTRYNEQFF.

The chain joins TRBV7-2 to TRBJ1-3; tentative D call: TRBD1 (5 bases). V lost 5 bases and J lost 0, with 14 bases in between. This CDR3 region has 16 residues. Germline V CDR1 and CDR2: SGHTA, FQGNSA. CDR3 in amino acids: CASSPPKDSSGNTIYF. The CDR3, as DNA: TGTGCCAGCAGCCCCCCCAAAGACAGCTCTGGAAACACCATATATTTT.

The rearrangement links TRBV7-9 to TRBJ2-7; possible D gene TRBD2, 5 bases. The CDR3 is 15 amino acids. Germline CDR1 reads SEHNR; CDR2 reads FQNEAQ (reference sequence). Trimming cost V 1 base and J 3 bases, with 13 bases left between them. This chain's CDR3 is CASSLGGRKVYEQYF. In DNA form, the CDR3 reads TGTGCCAGCAGCTTAGGAGGGAGAAAAGTCTACGAGCAGTACTTC. Drawing the rest from reference TRBV7-9 and TRBJ2-7, the complete variable domain is DTGVSQNPRHKITKRGQNVTFRCDPISEHNRLYWYRQTLGQGPEFLTYFQNEAQLEKSRLLSDRFSAERPKGSFSTLEIQRTEQGDSAMYLCASSLGGRKVYEQYFGPGTRLTVT.

The chain couples TRBV7-5 to TRBJ1-5; the D segment call TRBD1 is taken from the table without a DNA check. TRBV7-5 is labeled a pseudogene. This CDR3 is built from 16 residues. In DNA, the CDR3 is TGTGCCAGAAGCCCGGGACAAAAATCTAGCAATCAGCCCCAGCATTTT. It encodes CARSPGQKSSNQPQHF.

The chain couples TRBV27 to TRBJ2-1; maybe TRBD2 (5 bases). V gave up 6 bases and J gave up 6 bases, with 12 bases separating them. CDR1 MNHEY and CDR2 SMNVEV come from the germline V gene (reference sequence). The CDR3 is 13 amino acids. The CDR3 DNA reads as TGTGCCAGCAGGAGGGAAATTTTCAATGAGCAGTTCTTC. Translated: CASRREIFNEQFF.

The chain recombines TRBV4-3 with TRBJ1-4; a weak D match, TRBD1 (5 bases). Trimming cost V 0 bases and J 7 bases, with 12 bases left between them. This CDR3 is 15 amino acids long. The germline CDR1 and CDR2 sequences are LGHNA and YSLEER. This CDR3 reads CASSQDQGGAEKLFF. For the CDR3, the DNA is TGCGCCAGCAGCCAAGACCAGGGAGGGGCTGAAAAACTGTTTTTT.

This clone was found a few times. The chain employs TRBV6-5 and TRBJ1-2; D is perhaps TRBD1 (5 bases). The V end lost 4 bases, the J end lost 5 bases, and 14 bases lay between the germline ends. CDR1 and CDR2 from the germline V gene are MNHEY and SVGAGI. CDR3 length: 14 residues. CDR3 DNA: TGTGCCAGCAGTTTATTAGGGGAGGCTTATGGCTACACCTTC. This gives the protein CASSLLGEAYGYTF.

J is TRBJ1-1 and V is TRBV2; no firm D call. V lost 2 bases, J lost 0 bases, and 10 bases lay in between. CDR1 is SNHLY and CDR2 is FYNNEI in the germline V gene. The CDR3 has 15 amino acids. In DNA form, the CDR3 reads TGTGCCAGCAGTGAATACGACATCATGAACACTGAAGCTTTCTTT. Translated: CASSEYDIMNTEAFF.

V gene TRBV30 combines with J gene TRBJ2-3; D unclear. V lost 3 bases and J lost 5, with 12 bases in between. CDR3 length: 13 amino acids. Germline V gene lookup returns CDR1 GTSNPN and CDR2 SVGIG (reference sequence). The DNA of the CDR3 is TGTGCCTGGAGCCTGCGAGCCCGAGATACGCAGTATTTT. As protein: CAWSLRARDTQYF.

V is TRBV5-6 and J is TRBJ2-7; the match to TRBD1 covers 9 bases. The CDR3 runs 18 residues. Looked up from germline, CDR1 is SGHDT and CDR2 is YYEEEE. The V gene end was trimmed by 1 base and the J gene end by 1 base; junction bases not matched to a gene: 12. CDR3 sequence reads: CASSLRDRALQWSYEQYF. The CDR3 bases are TGTGCCAGCAGCTTGAGGGACAGGGCGCTTCAATGGTCCTACGAGCAGTACTTC. Drawing the rest from reference TRBV5-6 and TRBJ2-7, the complete variable domain is DAGVTQSPTHLIKTRGQQVTLRCSPKSGHDTVSWYQQALGQGPQFIFQYYEEEERQRGNFPDRFSGHQFPNYSSELNVNALLLGDSALYLCASSLRDRALQWSYEQYFGPGTRLTVT.

This rearrangement joins TRBV7-9 to TRBJ2-5, with 7 bases matching TRBD2. Germline trimming cut 5 bases from V and 5 bases from J; bases unmatched to any gene: 5. The length of the CDR3 is 13 residues. Germline CDR1 is SEHNR and CDR2 is FQNEAQ (reference sequence). The CDR3 bases are TGTGCCAGCAGCGGGGTCGGGAGGGAGACCCAGTACTTC. This encodes CASSGVGRETQYF. The variable domain in full, with the rest retrieved from reference TRBV7-9 and TRBJ2-5, is DTGVSQNPRHKITKRGQNVTFRCDPISEHNRLYWYRQTLGQGPEFLTYFQNEAQLEKSRLLSDRFSAERPKGSFSTLEIQRTEQGDSAMYLCASSGVGRETQYFGPGTRLLVL.

This chain connects TRBV7-3 to TRBJ2-1; D remains ambiguous. The CDR3 runs to 13 residues. Trimming stripped 5 bases from V and 10 bases from J, with 15 bases between. Germline values: CDR1 SGHTA, CDR2 FQGTGA. The CDR3 nucleotides read TGTGCCAGCAGCAGGAGCCGCCTCGGGGAGCAGTTCTTC. Its protein product is CASSRSRLGEQFF.

This clone is a singleton in its sample. The V and J genes are TRBV7-9 and TRBJ1-4, with 10 positions matching TRBD1. The CDR3 contains 15 residues. After removal of 4 bases from V and 11 bases from J, the junction contained 10 bases not matched to a gene. CDR1 SEHNR and CDR2 FQNEAQ come from the germline V gene (reference sequence). The CDR3 nucleotides are TGTGCCAGCAGCTACAGGACAGGGGGTACTTGGAAACTGTTTTTT. As protein: CASSYRTGGTWKLFF.

This clone was detected only once. The DNA for the CDR3 is TGCGCCAGCTATACCACTAGCACAGATACGCAGTATTTT. Translated: CASYTTSTDTQYF. The rearrangement uses TRBV5-1 and TRBJ2-3; D is undetermined. V lost 7 bases to trimming and J lost 0 bases, with 9 bases between them. Germline-derived CDR1 and CDR2 are SGHRS and YFSETQ. The CDR3 sequence is 13 residues long.

DNA for the CDR3: TGTGCCAGCAGTTACTCGTTCGGGACAAGCTACGAGCAGTACTTC. Translated, it gives CASSYSFGTSYEQYF. This rearrangement joins TRBV6-5 to TRBJ2-7, with D possibly being TRBD1 (6 bases). The CDR3 contains 15 residues. From germline, CDR1 is MNHEY and CDR2 SVGAGI. The V gene lost 0 bases and the J gene lost 3 bases, with 12 bases spanning the gap.